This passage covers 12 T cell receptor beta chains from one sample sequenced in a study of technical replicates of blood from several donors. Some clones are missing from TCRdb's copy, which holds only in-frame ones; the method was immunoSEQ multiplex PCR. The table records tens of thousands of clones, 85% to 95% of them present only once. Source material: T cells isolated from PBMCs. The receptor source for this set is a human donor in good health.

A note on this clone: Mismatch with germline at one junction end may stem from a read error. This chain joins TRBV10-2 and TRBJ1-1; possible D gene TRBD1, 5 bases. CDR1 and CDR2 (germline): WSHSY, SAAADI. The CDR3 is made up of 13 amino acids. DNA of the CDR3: TGCGCCAGTTACAGGAGCCTGAACACGGAAGCTTTCTTT. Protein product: CASYRSLNTEAFF.

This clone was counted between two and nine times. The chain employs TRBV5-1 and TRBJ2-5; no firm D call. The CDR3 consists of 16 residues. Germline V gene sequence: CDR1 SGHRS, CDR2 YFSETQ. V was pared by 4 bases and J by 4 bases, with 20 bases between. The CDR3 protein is CASSLHSQVRVETQYF. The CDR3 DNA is TGCGCCAGCAGCCTCCACTCTCAAGTGCGCGTAGAGACCCAGTACTTC.

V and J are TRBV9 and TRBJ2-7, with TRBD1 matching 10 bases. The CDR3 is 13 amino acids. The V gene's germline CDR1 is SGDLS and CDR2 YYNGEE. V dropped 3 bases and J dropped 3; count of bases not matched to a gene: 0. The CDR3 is CASSGTGGYEQYF. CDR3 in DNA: TGTGCCAGCAGCGGGACAGGGGGCTACGAGCAGTACTTC. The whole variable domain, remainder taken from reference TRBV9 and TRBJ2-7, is DSGVTQTPKHLITATGQRVTLRCSPRSGDLSVYWYQQSLDQGLQFLIQYYNGEERAKGNILERFSAQQFPDLHSELNLSSLELGDSALYFCASSGTGGYEQYFGPGTRLTVT.

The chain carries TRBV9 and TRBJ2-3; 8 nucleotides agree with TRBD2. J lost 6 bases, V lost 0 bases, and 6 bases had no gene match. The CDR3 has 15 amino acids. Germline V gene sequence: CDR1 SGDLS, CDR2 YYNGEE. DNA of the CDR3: TGTGCCAGCAGCGTAGGAATAGCGGGACGGGATACGCAGTATTTT. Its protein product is CASSVGIAGRDTQYF.

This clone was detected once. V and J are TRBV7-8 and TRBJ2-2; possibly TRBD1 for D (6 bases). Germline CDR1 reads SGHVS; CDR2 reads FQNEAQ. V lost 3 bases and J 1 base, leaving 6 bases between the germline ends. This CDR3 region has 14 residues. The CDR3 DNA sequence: TGTGCCAGCAGCTTGACAGGGAACACCGGGGAGCTGTTTTTT. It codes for CASSLTGNTGELFF.

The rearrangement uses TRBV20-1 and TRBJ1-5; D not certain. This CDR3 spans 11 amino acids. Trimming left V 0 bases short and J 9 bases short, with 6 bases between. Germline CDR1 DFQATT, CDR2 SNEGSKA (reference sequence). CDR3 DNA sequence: TGCAGTGCTAGAGATAGTGGGCCCCAGCATTTT. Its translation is CSARDSGPQHF.

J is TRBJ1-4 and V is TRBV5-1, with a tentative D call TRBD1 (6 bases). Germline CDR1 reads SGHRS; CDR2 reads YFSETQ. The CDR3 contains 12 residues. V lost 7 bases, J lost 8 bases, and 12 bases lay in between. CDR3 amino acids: CASRGGDEKLFF. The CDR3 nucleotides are TGCGCCAGCCGGGGGGGCGACGAAAAACTGTTTTTT.

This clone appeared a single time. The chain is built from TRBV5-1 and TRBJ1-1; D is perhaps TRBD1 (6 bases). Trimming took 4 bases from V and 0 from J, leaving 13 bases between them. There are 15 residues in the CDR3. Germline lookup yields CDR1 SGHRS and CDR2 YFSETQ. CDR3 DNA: TGCGCCAGCAGCCCCGGGGGGGCGGTGAACACTGAAGCTTTCTTT. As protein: CASSPGGAVNTEAFF.

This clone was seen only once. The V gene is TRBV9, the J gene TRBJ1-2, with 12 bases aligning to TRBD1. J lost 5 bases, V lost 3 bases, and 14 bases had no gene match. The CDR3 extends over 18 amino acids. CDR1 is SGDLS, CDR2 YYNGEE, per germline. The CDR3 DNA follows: TGTGCCAGCAGCGCCCTATTAATACCGGGACAGGGGGCGTATGGCTACACCTTC. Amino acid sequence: CASSALLIPGQGAYGYTF.

The CDR3 sequence: CASSPIGGLARDEQFF. CDR3 nucleotides: TGCGCCAGCAGCCCAATTGGTGGCCTAGCGAGGGATGAGCAGTTCTTC. The chain employs TRBV5-1 and TRBJ2-1, with D tentatively TRBD2 (6 bases). V gave up 4 bases and J gave up 8 bases, with 22 bases separating them. This CDR3 region has 16 residues. Germline V gene sequence: CDR1 SGHRS, CDR2 YFSETQ.

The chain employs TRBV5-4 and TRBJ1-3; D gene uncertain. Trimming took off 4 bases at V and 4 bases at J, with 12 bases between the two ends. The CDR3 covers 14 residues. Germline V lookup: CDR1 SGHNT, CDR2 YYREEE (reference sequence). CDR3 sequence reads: CASSPGGLGNTIYF. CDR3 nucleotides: TGTGCCAGCAGCCCCGGAGGGCTCGGAAACACCATATATTTT.

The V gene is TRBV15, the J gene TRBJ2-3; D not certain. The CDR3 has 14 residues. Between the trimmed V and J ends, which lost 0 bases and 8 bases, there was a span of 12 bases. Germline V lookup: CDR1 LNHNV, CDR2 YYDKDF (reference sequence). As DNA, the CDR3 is TGTGCCACCAGCAGAGATCTCGGGTTCGGTACGCAGTATTTT. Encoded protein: CATSRDLGFGTQYF. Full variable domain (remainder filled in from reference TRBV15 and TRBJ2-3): DAMVIQNPRYQVTQFGKPVTLSCSQTLNHNVMYWYQQKSSQAPKLLFHYYDKDFNNEADTPDNFQSRRPNTSFCFLDIRSPGLGDTAMYLCATSRDLGFGTQYFGPGTRLTVL.